A single sample gave rise to the 31 T cell receptor beta chains below, sequenced in a study of beta chain features in type 1 diabetes. As every portion of the isolated RNA was reverse transcribed, the sequencing read expressed TCRB transcripts. Profiling relied on immunoSEQ multiplex PCR, and the TCRdb table lists in-frame clones only, not all of them. The data contain about 360,000 clones, around 12% of them singletons. Study-level findings and limits: Type 1 diabetes patients had TCRB CDR3s that were shorter (moderately but significantly so) in all four CD4+ subsets.

No cognate antigen is known for these TCRs. Sample: naive CD4+ T cells from blood. Receptor source: a woman under 30 with type 1 diabetes.

This sequence joins TRBV11-3 and TRBJ2-1; D is perhaps TRBD2 (6 bases). V gave up 5 bases and J gave up 6 bases, with 11 bases separating them. The CDR3 consists of 13 residues. CDR1 SGHNT and CDR2 YENEEA come from the germline V gene. The CDR3 nucleotides are TGTGCCAGCAGCCCCCTGGAGGGCAATGAGCAGTTCTTC. It codes for CASSPLEGNEQFF.

The chain joins TRBV28 to TRBJ1-5, with TRBD1 as a possible D gene (5 bases). The germline V and J ends were trimmed by 2 bases and 4 bases, with 9 bases remaining between them. Per the germline V gene, CDR1 is MDHEN and CDR2 is SYDVKM. This CDR3 is 14 amino acids long. The CDR3 here is CASSLARGNQPQHF. In DNA form, the CDR3 reads TGTGCCAGCAGTTTAGCCCGGGGGAATCAGCCCCAGCATTTT. Together with reference TRBV28 and TRBJ1-5, the CDR3 gives the full variable domain: DVKVTQSSRYLVKRTGEKVFLECVQDMDHENMFWYRQDPGLGLRLIYFSYDVKMKEKGDIPEGYSVSREKKERFSLILESASTNQTSMYLCASSLARGNQPQHFGDGTRLSIL.

This clone appeared a few times. V is TRBV9 and J is TRBJ2-7; the D is unclear. The CDR3 has 14 amino acids. Trimming stripped 1 base from V and 3 bases from J, with 11 bases between. In germline, CDR1 is SGDLS, CDR2 YYNGEE. CDR3 DNA: TGTGCCAGCAGCGTATCGCTCTCCGGCTACGAGCAGTACTTC. Its protein is CASSVSLSGYEQYF.

This clone showed up just a few times. The J gene is TRBJ2-7, the V gene TRBV5-1, with TRBD1 matching over 7 bases. Looked up from germline, CDR1 is SGHRS and CDR2 is YFSETQ. The CDR3 is 13 amino acids. Unmatched junction bases numbered 7, after V lost 7 bases and J lost 3 bases. CDR3 DNA sequence: TGCGCCAGCGCCGGGACAGACGGCTACGAGCAGTACTTC. Translating gives CASAGTDGYEQYF.

This clone appeared a few times. The chain recombines TRBV23-1 with TRBJ1-5, with D hard to call. TRBV23-1 is an ORF, with its function uncertain. The CDR3 is made up of 20 amino acids. Trimming shortened V by 0 bases and J by 1 base, and 22 bases separated the two germline ends. CDR3 in amino acids: CASSQSLGVGAWRSNQPQHF. The CDR3 nucleotides are TGCGCCAGCAGTCAATCGTTGGGAGTGGGAGCCTGGAGGAGCAATCAGCCCCAGCATTTT.

This clone turned up a few times. V and J are TRBV6-6 and TRBJ1-3, with a possible D match to TRBD1 (6 bases). The V end was cut by 8 bases, the J end by 3 bases, with 11 bases between. This CDR3 is built from 13 residues. Germline V gives CDR1 MNHNY, CDR2 SVGAGI (reference sequence). CDR3 sequence reads: CASSPGDGNTIYF. The CDR3 DNA is TGTGCCAGCTCCCCAGGGGATGGAAACACCATATATTTT.

The chain recombines TRBV9 with TRBJ2-5; 8 bases map to TRBD1. V trimming: 3 bases; J trimming: 0 bases; junction bases outside the gene matches: 10. CDR1 is SGDLS and CDR2 is YYNGEE in the germline V gene. The CDR3 has 17 amino acids. The CDR3 sequence: CASSDGPGQAYQETQYF. CDR3 coding DNA: TGTGCCAGCAGCGACGGACCGGGACAGGCCTACCAAGAGACCCAGTACTTC.

In this sample, this clone turned up a few times. The rearrangement uses TRBV5-6 and TRBJ1-1; a weak D match, TRBD1 (6 bases). The CDR3 sequence is 15 residues long. V was clipped by 4 bases and J by 2 bases, with 15 bases between them. Germline V gives CDR1 SGHDT, CDR2 YYEEEE. The CDR3 DNA sequence: TGTGCCAGCAGCGCCACGACACAGGGTAACACTGAAGCTTTCTTT. Translating gives CASSATTQGNTEAFF.

The chain combines TRBV7-2 with TRBJ2-7; 12 bases are a match to TRBD2. CDR1 is SGHTA and CDR2 is FQGNSA in the germline V gene. V lost 5 bases to trimming and J lost 4 bases; unmatched junction nucleotides: 6. The CDR3 sequence is 15 residues long. CDR3 nucleotide sequence: TGTGCCAGCAGCGCAGCTGGGACTAGCGGGTACGAGCAGTACTTC. This sequence encodes CASSAAGTSGYEQYF.

This chain joins TRBV10-3 and TRBJ2-3; perhaps TRBD1 as D (6 bases). Between the trimmed V and J ends, which lost 8 bases and 0 bases, there was a span of 12 bases. CDR3 length equals 14 residues. Germline CDR1 is ENHRY and CDR2 is SYGVKD. The chain's CDR3 is CAIRPGDSTDTQYF. In DNA form, the CDR3 reads TGTGCCATCCGCCCAGGGGATAGCACAGATACGCAGTATTTT.

The gene calls are TRBV2 and TRBJ1-5; 10 positions agree with TRBD1. CDR1 and CDR2 from the germline V gene are SNHLY and FYNNEI. The CDR3 is 15 residues long. V lost 4 bases, J lost 3 bases, and 3 bases stayed unmatched. The CDR3 is CASSGDRGYNQPQHF. The CDR3 region has the DNA TGTGCCAGCAGTGGGGACAGGGGCTACAATCAGCCCCAGCATTTT. Complete variable domain (other parts from reference TRBV2 and TRBJ1-5): EPEVTQTPSHQVTQMGQEVILRCVPISNHLYFYWYRQILGQKVEFLVSFYNNEISEKSEIFDDQFSVERPDGSNFTLKIRSTKLEDSAMYFCASSGDRGYNQPQHFGDGTRLSIL.

The rearrangement uses TRBV7-9 and TRBJ2-5, with a possible D match to TRBD2 (5 bases). CDR3 size: 14 residues. V dropped 1 base and J dropped 5 bases, with 11 bases sitting between them. Germline values: CDR1 SEHNR, CDR2 FQNEAQ (reference sequence). CDR3 nucleotides: TGTGCCAGCAGCTTAGAGGCTAGCTCGGAGACCCAGTACTTC. Encoded protein: CASSLEASSETQYF.

This clone was found a few times. This sequence joins TRBV30 and TRBJ1-5; TRBD1 might be the D (6 bases). The CDR3 covers 12 residues. In germline, CDR1 is GTSNPN, CDR2 SVGIG (reference sequence). V lost 4 bases, J lost 9 bases, and 13 bases lay in between. The CDR3: CAWNTGTRPQHF. In DNA, the CDR3 is TGTGCCTGGAACACCGGGACAAGGCCCCAGCATTTT. The full variable domain, in which reference TRBV30 and TRBJ1-5 provide the parts outside the CDR3, is SQTIHQWPATLVQPVGSPLSLECTVEGTSNPNLYWYRQAAGRGLQLLFYSVGIGQISSEVPQNLSASRPQDRQFILSSKKLLLSDSGFYLCAWNTGTRPQHFGDGTRLSIL.

This clone appeared a few times. The chain is built from TRBV11-1 and TRBJ2-7, with 11 bases fitting TRBD1. Germline assignment: CDR1 SGHAT and CDR2 FQDESV (reference sequence). This CDR3 has 15 residues. J was trimmed by 5 bases and V by 5 bases; bases with no gene match: 8. The CDR3 bases are TGTGCCAGCAGCCCTCGGAGGGACAGGGGGGACGAGCAGTACTTC. Encoded protein: CASSPRRDRGDEQYF.

This clone was recorded a few times. The V call is TRBV9, the J call TRBJ2-1; D uncertain. Germline CDR1 and CDR2: SGDLS and YYNGEE. Trimming pared 0 bases from V and 8 bases from J, leaving 12 bases between. CDR3 length: 14 amino acids. DNA for the CDR3: TGTGCCAGCAGCGTAGGATCCCCCACTCATGAGCAGTTCTTC. This codes for CASSVGSPTHEQFF.

The V and J genes are TRBV30 and TRBJ2-5; the match to TRBD2 covers 10 bases. J was trimmed by 2 bases and V by 4 bases; bases with no gene match: 4. CDR3 size: 14 residues. Per germline, CDR1 GTSNPN and CDR2 SVGIG (reference sequence). The CDR3 sequence: CAWTSGSAQETQYF. CDR3 in DNA: TGTGCCTGGACTAGCGGGAGCGCTCAAGAGACCCAGTACTTC.

This clone has a handful of counts. The rearrangement links TRBV23-1 to TRBJ1-5, with TRBD1 matching over 8 bases. TRBV23-1 is sorted into the ORF group, with uncertain function. V gave up 3 bases and J gave up 5 bases; unmatched junction bases: 15. The CDR3 has 18 residues. The chain's CDR3 is CASSQGLTTGGMDQPQHF. CDR3 sequence (DNA): TGCGCCAGCAGTCAGGGCCTAACAACAGGGGGAATGGATCAGCCCCAGCATTTT.

Only a few counts were recorded for this clone. This chain connects TRBV7-8 to TRBJ1-1; TRBD1 might be the D (5 bases). CDR3 length: 14 amino acids. The V end was cut by 5 bases, the J end by 11 bases, with 21 bases between. The germline V gene has CDR1 SGHVS and CDR2 FQNEAQ. The CDR3 DNA follows: TGTGCCAGCAGCACTTACCGGCAGGGAATTAAGGCTTTCTTT. Amino acids: CASSTYRQGIKAFF.

The chain couples TRBV19 to TRBJ1-5; 10 nucleotides line up with TRBD1. Looked up from germline, CDR1 is LNHDA and CDR2 is SQIVND (reference sequence). With V trimmed by 4 bases and J by 2 bases, 5 bases remained unmatched. The CDR3 has 16 amino acids. In nucleotides, the CDR3 is TGTGCCAGTAGTACCGGGACAGGGGTTGGCAATCAGCCCCAGCATTTT. Translating gives CASSTGTGVGNQPQHF.

This clone turned up a few times. V and J are TRBV5-1 and TRBJ2-7, with 11 bases matching TRBD2. This CDR3 comprises 17 residues. From germline, CDR1 is SGHRS and CDR2 YFSETQ. V lost 4 bases and J lost 0; bases outside the gene matches: 9. CDR3 bases: TGCGCCAGCAGCATCGGGACTAGCGGAAGGAGCTCCTACGAGCAGTACTTC. As protein: CASSIGTSGRSSYEQYF.

The chain links TRBV18 to TRBJ2-7; tentative D call: TRBD2 (6 bases). Between the trimmed V and J ends, which lost 3 bases and 2 bases, there was a span of 11 bases. Germline CDR1 is KGHSH and CDR2 is LQKENI. CDR3 length equals 14 residues. This CDR3 reads CASSPGTETYEQYF. CDR3 DNA sequence: TGTGCCAGCTCACCGGGGACTGAAACCTACGAGCAGTACTTC.

The chain links TRBV6-5 to TRBJ2-7; 9 positions match TRBD1. In germline, CDR1 is MNHEY, CDR2 SVGAGI. The length of the CDR3 is 14 residues. Unmatched junction bases numbered 5, after V lost 2 bases and J lost 6 bases. The CDR3 nucleotides are TGTGCCAGCAGTTACCGGACAGGGGTCTCCGAGCAGTACTTC. It codes for CASSYRTGVSEQYF.

The chain recombines TRBV10-3 with TRBJ2-1, with 8 bases matching TRBD2. This CDR3 spans 17 amino acids. The germline CDR1 and CDR2 sequences are ENHRY and SYGVKD. With 2 bases clipped from V and 2 bases from J, the junction kept 8 bases outside the gene matches. Here the CDR3 DNA reads TGTGCCATCAGTGAGGAGAGGGCGGGGGGAGCCTACAATGAGCAGTTCTTC. Translated: CAISEERAGGAYNEQFF.

The chain links TRBV7-2 to TRBJ1-2, with D maybe TRBD1 (5 bases). In germline, CDR1 is SGHTA, CDR2 FQGNSA. Trimming removed 2 bases at V and 4 bases at J, with 17 bases between. CDR3 length: 16 residues. The CDR3 bases are TGTGCCAGCAGCTTATTACCCGAGACAGTCGGCTATGGCTACACCTTC. This gives the protein CASSLLPETVGYGYTF.

Only a few counts were recorded for this clone. The chain combines TRBV9 with TRBJ1-2, with TRBD1 identical over 8 bases. Germline V gene lookup returns CDR1 SGDLS and CDR2 YYNGEE. Germline trimming cut 4 bases from V and 6 bases from J; bases unmatched to any gene: 8. The CDR3 is 14 amino acids. The CDR3 DNA reads as TGTGCCAGCAGCCTTGGGACAGGATTTAATGGCTACACCTTC. It codes for CASSLGTGFNGYTF.

This clone has just a few counts. The chain is built from TRBV7-2 and TRBJ1-3; D is perhaps TRBD1 (6 bases). Germline assignment: CDR1 SGHTA and CDR2 FQGNSA. There are 15 residues in the CDR3. V lost 4 bases and J 0 bases, leaving 10 bases between the germline ends. The CDR3 DNA reads as TGTGCCAGCAGCTCGGACAGCCACTCTGGAAACACCATATATTTT. This translates into CASSSDSHSGNTIYF.

In its sample, this clone was seen a few times. The chain has TRBV2 and TRBJ1-2; TRBD1 matches 7 bases. CDR3 length equals 13 residues. Germline CDR1 and CDR2: SNHLY and FYNNEI. Germline trimming cut 8 bases from V and 4 bases from J; bases unmatched to any gene: 7. CDR3 DNA sequence: TGTGCCAGCCGCCCCCAGGGGGTCTATGGCTACACCTTC. Its protein product is CASRPQGVYGYTF. Based on the CDR3 plus reference TRBV2 and TRBJ1-2, the full variable domain is EPEVTQTPSHQVTQMGQEVILRCVPISNHLYFYWYRQILGQKVEFLVSFYNNEISEKSEIFDDQFSVERPDGSNFTLKIRSTKLEDSAMYFCASRPQGVYGYTFGSGTRLTVV.

V is TRBV29-1 and J is TRBJ1-5, with a weak D call TRBD1 (5 bases). Germline V gene sequence: CDR1 SQVTM, CDR2 ANQGSEA. The CDR3 is made up of 13 amino acids. V was trimmed by 3 bases and J by 6 bases, leaving 12 bases between them. The CDR3, as DNA: TGCAGCGTTGATGGGGGGGTCGGTCAGCCCCAGCATTTT. Amino acid sequence: CSVDGGVGQPQHF.

This clone was seen a few times. Sequence at one end of the junction differs from germline and may be a read error. The chain recombines TRBV28 with TRBJ1-1; D gene ambiguous. The CDR3 sequence is 11 residues long. Germline V gives CDR1 MDHEN, CDR2 SYDVKM. CDR3 region: CASRLRGEAFF. The DNA of the CDR3 is TGTGCCAGCCGTTTACGGGGAGAAGCTTTCTTT.

CDR3 sequence reads: CASSLGTAYEQYF. CDR3 DNA: TGTGCCAGCAGCTTAGGAACGGCCTACGAGCAGTACTTC. This chain links TRBV11-3 with TRBJ2-7; no clear D. Trimming removed 1 base from V and 2 bases from J, with 6 bases in between. Germline values: CDR1 SGHNT, CDR2 YENEEA. This CDR3 is 13 amino acids long.

V and J are TRBV11-3 and TRBJ2-3; D unresolved. The CDR3 covers 12 residues. The germline gives CDR1 SGHNT, CDR2 YENEEA. V was pared by 1 base and J by 3 bases, with 2 bases between. The CDR3 DNA sequence: TGTGCCAGCAGCTTAGCAACAGATACGCAGTATTTT. Translating gives CASSLATDTQYF.